These 25 T cell receptor beta chains were all obtained from the same sample, sequenced in a study of blood T cell repertoires in COVID-19. Profiled with immunoSEQ multiplex PCR; TCRdb holds only in-frame clones, not every one. The table shows about 140,000 clones, with around 80% occurring only once. The material sequenced was peripheral blood. These receptors all stem from a man aged 55 to 70 with acute or convalescent COVID-19.

This chain links TRBV11-2 with TRBJ2-1, with 10 bases lining up with TRBD2. CDR3 length: 18 residues. V lost 3 bases and J lost 2; bases outside the gene matches: 10. Germline V lookup: CDR1 SGHAT, CDR2 FQNNGV. CDR3 sequence: CASSFGLAGAITYNEQFF. In DNA, the CDR3 is TGTGCCAGCAGCTTCGGGCTAGCGGGAGCAATAACCTACAATGAGCAGTTCTTC. Supplemented by reference TRBV11-2 and TRBJ2-1, the full variable domain reads EAGVAQSPRYKIIEKRQSVAFWCNPISGHATLYWYQQILGQGPKLLIQFQNNGVVDDSQLPKDRFSAERLKGVDSTLKIQPAKLEDSAVYLCASSFGLAGAITYNEQFFGPGTRLTVL.

The chain's CDR3 is CASKILQGARGYTF. The CDR3 DNA reads TGTGCCAGCAAGATCCTACAGGGGGCGCGGGGCTACACCTTC. V and J are TRBV28 and TRBJ1-2; TRBD1 matches at 9 bases. The CDR3 totals 14 residues. The germline CDR1 and CDR2 sequences are MDHEN and SYDVKM. Trimming removed 7 bases from V and 8 bases from J; junction bases left unmatched: 11.

V usage is TRBV5-1 and J usage is TRBJ1-2; no reliable D call. The CDR3 sequence is 14 residues long. Germline V lookup: CDR1 SGHRS, CDR2 YFSETQ. Trimming removed 0 bases from V and 6 bases from J, with 12 bases in between. CDR3 residues: CASSLDREVHGYTF. In nucleotides, the CDR3 is TGCGCCAGCAGCTTGGACCGTGAGGTTCATGGCTACACCTTC.

The genes are TRBV4-2 and TRBJ1-2, with 10 nucleotides matching TRBD1. Losses at the gene ends were 1 base for V and 5 bases for J; bases not matched to a gene: 7. The CDR3 is 16 residues long. From germline, CDR1 is LGHNA and CDR2 YNFKEQ. This chain's CDR3 is CASSQGRQGARYGYTF. The CDR3 nucleotides read TGTGCCAGCAGCCAAGGTAGACAGGGGGCGCGTTATGGCTACACCTTC.

This clone was seen only once. V is TRBV10-1 and J is TRBJ2-2, with D perhaps matching TRBD1 (5 bases). Germline V gives CDR1 WNHNN, CDR2 SYGVQD (reference sequence). V was trimmed by 8 bases and J by 6 bases, leaving 10 bases between them. This CDR3 spans 12 amino acids. The CDR3 DNA follows: TGCGCCAGCGGGGCATGGTCCGGGGAGCTGTTTTTT. It specifies CASGAWSGELFF.

V gene TRBV2 combines with J gene TRBJ2-5; maybe TRBD2 (5 bases). Trimming cost V 3 bases and J 5 bases, with 13 bases left between them. This CDR3 is 14 amino acids long. Germline V CDR1 and CDR2: SNHLY, FYNNEI. The CDR3 nucleotides are TGTGCCAGCAGTGATCGTCGGGGTGGGGAGACCCAGTACTTC. It translates to CASSDRRGGETQYF.

DNA for the CDR3: TGTGCCAGCAGTGATATAGATCCCAAAGAAAAACTGTTTTTT. This sequence encodes CASSDIDPKEKLFF. The genes are TRBV2 and TRBJ1-4; no clear D gene. Trimming removed 3 bases from V and 8 bases from J, with 13 bases in between. The germline gives CDR1 SNHLY, CDR2 FYNNEI. The CDR3 covers 14 residues.

The chain recombines TRBV10-2 with TRBJ2-6; D is undetermined. Per germline, CDR1 WSHSY and CDR2 SAAADI. Deletions cut 3 bases from V and 0 bases from J, with 3 bases between. This CDR3 is 14 amino acids long. CDR3 region: CASSDHSGANVLTF. CDR3 coding DNA: TGCGCCAGCAGTGACCACTCTGGGGCCAACGTCCTGACTTTC.

This CDR3 reads CASSLPSGIGETQYF. CDR3 sequence (DNA): TGTGCCAGCAGTTTACCTAGCGGGATAGGAGAGACCCAGTACTTC. The chain uses TRBV28 and TRBJ2-5; 9 bases map to TRBD2. CDR3 length: 15 amino acids. The trim removed 2 bases at V and 4 bases at J, leaving 5 bases unmatched. The germline CDR1 and CDR2 sequences are MDHEN and SYDVKM.

The chain employs TRBV7-9 and TRBJ1-4; 8 bases agree with TRBD1. This CDR3 is built from 14 residues. Germline-derived CDR1 and CDR2 are SEHNR and FQNEAQ (reference sequence). With V trimmed by 4 bases and J by 8 bases, 6 bases remained unmatched. The CDR3 here is CASSSRGLGEKLFF. The CDR3 coding sequence is TGTGCCAGCAGCTCCAGGGGGCTGGGGGAAAAACTGTTTTTT.

This clone came up a few times. The gene calls are TRBV9 and TRBJ2-3, with TRBD1 matching over 8 bases. Germline V CDR1 and CDR2: SGDLS, YYNGEE. After removal of 5 bases from V and 0 bases from J, the junction contained 5 bases not matched to a gene. The length of the CDR3 is 15 residues. CDR3 region: CASRAGQGSTDTQYF. For the CDR3, the DNA is TGTGCCAGCAGGGCTGGACAGGGTAGCACAGATACGCAGTATTTT.

V usage is TRBV7-3 and J usage is TRBJ2-1, with 12 bases identical to TRBD2. Per the germline V gene, CDR1 is SGHTA and CDR2 is FQGTGA. The CDR3 spans 15 residues. The J segment lost 8 bases and the V segment lost 5 bases, leaving 7 bases of the junction unmatched. The CDR3 region is CASSKTSGSWDEQFF. DNA of the CDR3: TGTGCCAGCAGCAAGACTAGCGGGAGCTGGGATGAGCAGTTCTTC.

This chain links TRBV10-1 with TRBJ2-1; 10 nucleotides agree with TRBD2. The CDR3 covers 15 residues. Germline loops: CDR1 WNHNN, CDR2 SYGVQD (reference sequence). V was clipped by 0 bases and J by 9 bases; unmatched bases: 5. The CDR3 DNA sequence: TGCGCCAGCAGTGAGTCTGCTAGCGGGAGTAGTGAGCAGTTCTTC. Encoded protein: CASSESASGSSEQFF.

The chain combines TRBV2 with TRBJ2-5, with D tentatively TRBD1 (7 bases). The length of the CDR3 is 14 residues. Germline V CDR1 and CDR2: SNHLY, FYNNEI. The V gene lost 5 bases and the J gene lost 5 bases, with 15 bases spanning the gap. CDR3 amino acids: CASSSRTGGETQYF. CDR3 bases: TGTGCCAGCAGTTCTCGGACAGGAGGGGAGACCCAGTACTTC.

This clone occurred once. The CDR3 sequence: CATSDPGQGNGELFF. CDR3 nucleotides: TGTGCCACCAGTGACCCGGGACAGGGGAACGGGGAGCTGTTTTTT. This sequence joins TRBV24-1 and TRBJ2-2, with 10 positions matching TRBD1. Losses at the gene ends were 4 bases for V and 7 bases for J; bases not matched to a gene: 5. This CDR3 spans 15 amino acids. CDR1 is KGHDR, CDR2 SFDVKD, per germline.

The chain carries TRBV7-9 and TRBJ2-1; TRBD2 matches at 10 bases. CDR3 size: 15 residues. The V gene end was trimmed by 8 bases and the J gene end by 6 bases; junction bases not matched to a gene: 10. CDR1 is SEHNR, CDR2 FQNEAQ, per germline (reference sequence). Here the CDR3 DNA reads TGTGCCAGCTGCCAGCTAGCGGGAGCGGTCAATGAGCAGTTCTTC. It specifies CASCQLAGAVNEQFF.

This chain links TRBV5-1 with TRBJ2-7; 8 nucleotides align to TRBD1. J gave up 1 base and V 4 bases, and 7 bases lay outside the gene matches. The CDR3 is made up of 15 amino acids. Germline assignment: CDR1 SGHRS and CDR2 YFSETQ. The CDR3 spells CASSVTGGSSYEQYF. CDR3 bases: TGCGCCAGCAGCGTTACAGGGGGATCATCCTACGAGCAGTACTTC.

This rearrangement joins TRBV5-1 to TRBJ2-2, with D maybe TRBD2 (6 bases). CDR1 and CDR2 (germline): SGHRS, YFSETQ. The CDR3 has 16 residues. V was clipped by 4 bases and J by 4 bases, with 17 bases between them. For the CDR3, the DNA is TGCGCCAGCAGCCTTAGCGGCCAGGGTTCCACCGGGGAGCTGTTTTTT. Its translation: CASSLSGQGSTGELFF.

The chain carries TRBV27 and TRBJ2-2, with D maybe TRBD2 (6 bases). This CDR3 region has 14 residues. Deletions cut 6 bases from V and 7 bases from J, with 15 bases between. Germline CDR1 reads MNHEY; CDR2 reads SMNVEV (reference sequence). CDR3 DNA sequence: TGTGCCAGCAGCCGGGCCCTCGGGGGCGGGGAGCTGTTTTTT. It yields the protein CASSRALGGGELFF.

This clone occurred many times. The rearrangement joins TRBV25-1 to TRBJ2-1; 8 positions match TRBD2. The J segment lost 11 bases and the V segment lost 4 bases, leaving 7 bases of the junction unmatched. This CDR3 is built from 13 residues. CDR1 and CDR2 from the germline V gene are MGHDK and SYGVNS. CDR3 residues: CASSVLAGGKQFF. The DNA for the CDR3 is TGTGCCAGCAGTGTTCTAGCGGGCGGTAAGCAGTTCTTC.

This rearrangement joins TRBV6-5 to TRBJ2-7; 8 bases map to TRBD1. Germline V gene data show CDR1 as MNHEY and CDR2 as SVGAGI. V shed 5 bases and J 3 bases; nucleotides not matched to a gene: 3. The CDR3 spans 13 residues. CDR3 residues: CASSRQGSYEQYF. CDR3 bases: TGTGCCAGCAGTCGACAGGGGAGCTACGAGCAGTACTTC.

A few counts support this clone. J is TRBJ2-2 and V is TRBV4-1, with D perhaps matching TRBD2 (5 bases). Trimming took 1 base from V and 7 from J, leaving 13 bases between them. Germline CDR1 is MGHRA and CDR2 is YSYEKL. The CDR3 contains 15 residues. CDR3 nucleotides: TGCGCCAGCAGCCAAGTCCTGGACTCTAACGGGGAGCTGTTTTTT. This encodes CASSQVLDSNGELFF.

This clone was counted a few times. This chain joins TRBV19 and TRBJ2-1; 10 bases agree with TRBD2. Germline loops: CDR1 LNHDA, CDR2 SQIVND (reference sequence). After removal of 7 bases from V and 7 bases from J, the junction contained 19 bases not matched to a gene. There are 18 residues in the CDR3. CDR3 amino acids: CASKSTHSLAGGQNEQFF. CDR3 bases: TGTGCCAGTAAGTCCACACATTCTTTAGCGGGAGGACAGAATGAGCAGTTCTTC.

The chain uses TRBV28 and TRBJ1-1; D is perhaps TRBD1 (6 bases). CDR3 length equals 14 residues. The V and J ends lost 10 bases and 1 base respectively, with 16 bases between them. The germline gives CDR1 MDHEN, CDR2 SYDVKM. CDR3 sequence reads: CATRRGAGNTEAFF. The CDR3 DNA reads TGTGCCACCAGACGGGGGGCTGGGAACACTGAAGCTTTCTTT.

As DNA, the CDR3 is TGTGCCAGCCCACACCTTCTCGGGGGAGGGAGAAACACCGGGGAGCTGTTTTTT. This sequence encodes CASPHLLGGGRNTGELFF. The chain combines TRBV6-8 with TRBJ2-2, with 7 bases that match TRBD2. The CDR3 runs 18 residues. Germline values: CDR1 MNHGY, CDR2 SAAAGT. The V gene end was trimmed by 8 bases and the J gene end by 2 bases; junction bases not matched to a gene: 17.